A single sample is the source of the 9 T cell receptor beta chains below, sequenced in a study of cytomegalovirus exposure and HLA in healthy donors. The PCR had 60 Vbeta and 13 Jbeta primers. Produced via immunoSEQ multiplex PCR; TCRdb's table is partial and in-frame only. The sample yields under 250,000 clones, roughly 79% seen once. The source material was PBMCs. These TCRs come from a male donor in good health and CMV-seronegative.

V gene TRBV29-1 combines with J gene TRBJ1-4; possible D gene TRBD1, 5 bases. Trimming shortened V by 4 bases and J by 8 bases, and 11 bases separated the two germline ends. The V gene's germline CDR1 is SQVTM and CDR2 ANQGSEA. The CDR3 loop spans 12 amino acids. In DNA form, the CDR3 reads TGCAGCGTTGGGGGCCTGGGGGAAAAACTGTTTTTT. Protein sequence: CSVGGLGEKLFF.

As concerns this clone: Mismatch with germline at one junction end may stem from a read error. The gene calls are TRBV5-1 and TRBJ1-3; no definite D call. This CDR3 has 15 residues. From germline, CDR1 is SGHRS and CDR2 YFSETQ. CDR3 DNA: TGCGCCAACAGCTCGATAGCGACCTCTGGAAACACCATATATTTT. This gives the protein CANSSIATSGNTIYF. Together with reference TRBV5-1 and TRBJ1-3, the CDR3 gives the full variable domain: KAGVTQTPRYLIKTRGQQVTLSCSPISGHRSVSWYQQTPGQGLQFLFEYFSETQRNKGNFPGRFSGRQFSNSRSEMNVSTLELGDSALYLCANSSIATSGNTIYFGEGSWLTVV.

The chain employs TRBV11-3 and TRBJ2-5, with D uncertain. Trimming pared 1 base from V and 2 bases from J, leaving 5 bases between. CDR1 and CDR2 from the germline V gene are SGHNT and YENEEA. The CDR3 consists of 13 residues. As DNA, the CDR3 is TGTGCCAGCAGCTTAGTACAGCAAGAGACCCAGTACTTC. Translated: CASSLVQQETQYF. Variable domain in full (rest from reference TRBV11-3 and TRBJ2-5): EAGVVQSPRYKIIEKKQPVAFWCNPISGHNTLYWYLQNLGQGPELLIRYENEEAVDDSQLPKDRFSAERLKGVDSTLKIQPAELGDSAVYLCASSLVQQETQYFGPGTRLLVL.

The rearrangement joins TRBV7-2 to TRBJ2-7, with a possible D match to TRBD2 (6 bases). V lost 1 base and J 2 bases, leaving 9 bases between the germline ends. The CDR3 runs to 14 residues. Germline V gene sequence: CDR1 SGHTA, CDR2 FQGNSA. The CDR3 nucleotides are TGTGCCAGCAGCTTAGGGCCGGGGGCCTACGAGCAGTACTTC. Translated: CASSLGPGAYEQYF.

The chain's CDR3 is CASINRGRNEQFF. The CDR3, as DNA: TGTGCCAGCATTAACAGGGGTCGTAATGAGCAGTTCTTC. The rearrangement links TRBV6-5 to TRBJ2-1; 7 bases map to TRBD1. Germline V CDR1 and CDR2: MNHEY, SVGAGI. The V segment lost 7 bases and the J segment 7 bases; nucleotides outside the gene matches: 7. The CDR3 runs to 13 residues.

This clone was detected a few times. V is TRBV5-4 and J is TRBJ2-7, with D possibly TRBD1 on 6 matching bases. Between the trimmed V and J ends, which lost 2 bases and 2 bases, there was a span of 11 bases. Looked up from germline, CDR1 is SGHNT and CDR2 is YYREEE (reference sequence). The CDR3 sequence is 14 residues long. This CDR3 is CASSFRGPTYEQYF. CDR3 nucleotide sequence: TGTGCCAGCAGCTTCAGGGGCCCCACCTACGAGCAGTACTTC.

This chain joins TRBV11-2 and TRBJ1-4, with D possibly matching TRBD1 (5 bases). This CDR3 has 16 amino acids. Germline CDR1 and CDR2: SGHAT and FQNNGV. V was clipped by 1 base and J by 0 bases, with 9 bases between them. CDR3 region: CASSLGLTATNEKLFF. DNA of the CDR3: TGTGCCAGCAGCTTAGGCTTGACAGCAACTAATGAAAAACTGTTTTTT.

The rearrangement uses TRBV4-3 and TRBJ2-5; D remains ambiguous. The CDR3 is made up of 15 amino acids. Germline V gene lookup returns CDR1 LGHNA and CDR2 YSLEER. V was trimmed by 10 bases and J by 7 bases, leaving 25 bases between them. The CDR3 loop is CANPGRDRQGRTQYF. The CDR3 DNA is TGCGCCAACCCAGGTCGTGACCGCCAAGGTCGGACCCAGTACTTC.

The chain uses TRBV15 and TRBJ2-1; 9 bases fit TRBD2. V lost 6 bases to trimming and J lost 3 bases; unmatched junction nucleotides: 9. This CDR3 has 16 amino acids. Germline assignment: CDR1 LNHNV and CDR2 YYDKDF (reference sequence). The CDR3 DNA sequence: TGTGCCACCAGGCCTCCGGGACTAGCTCTCTACAATGAGCAGTTCTTC. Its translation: CATRPPGLALYNEQFF.